These 27 T cell receptor beta chains share one sample of origin, sequenced in a study of shared clonotypes between healthy human individuals. Produced via immunoSEQ multiplex PCR; TCRdb's table is partial and in-frame only. The table records 1.5 million to 2.5 million clones, roughly 94% of them present only once. CD8 cells regarded as naive lacked CD45RO, were positively chosen for CCR7, and omitted terminally differentiated effector memory CD45RA+ cells. Material for sequencing was naive CD8+ T cells sorted from blood. The receptors shown here come from a man in his late teens or twenties in good health.

The gene calls are TRBV7-9 and TRBJ1-2; 9 bases are a match to TRBD1. Unmatched junction bases numbered 12, after V lost 1 base and J lost 6 bases. Germline V gene sequence: CDR1 SEHNR, CDR2 FQNEAQ (reference sequence). The CDR3 spans 17 residues. The CDR3 reads CASSLGPSRTGEHGYTF. The CDR3 DNA sequence: TGTGCCAGCAGCTTAGGCCCGAGCCGGACAGGGGAACATGGCTACACCTTC.

The chain combines TRBV10-2 with TRBJ2-3, with D perhaps TRBD1 (6 bases). From germline, CDR1 is WSHSY and CDR2 SAAADI. V was trimmed by 8 bases and J by 0 bases, leaving 12 bases between them. The CDR3 consists of 14 residues. CDR3 coding DNA: TGCGCCAGCCTGGGCACAGGGAGCACAGATACGCAGTATTTT. Translating gives CASLGTGSTDTQYF.

This chain connects TRBV4-1 to TRBJ2-2, with D perhaps matching TRBD1 or TRBD2 (6 bases each). V was pared by 4 bases and J by 5 bases, with 17 bases between. The CDR3 consists of 16 residues. From germline, CDR1 is MGHRA and CDR2 YSYEKL. The CDR3 sequence is CASSPQGGIETGELFF. In DNA form, the CDR3 reads TGCGCCAGCAGCCCACAGGGCGGGATAGAAACCGGGGAGCTGTTTTTT.

CDR3 in amino acids: CASTPDGAGYTF. The CDR3 region has the DNA TGTGCCAGTACCCCGGACGGAGCTGGCTACACCTTC. The chain couples TRBV19 to TRBJ1-2, with D hard to call. The germline V gene has CDR1 LNHDA and CDR2 SQIVND (reference sequence). CDR3 size: 12 residues. Trimming left V 7 bases short and J 7 bases short, with 13 bases between.

Details on this clone: At one end, the junction sequence differs from germline, possibly due to a read error. The gene calls are TRBV2 and TRBJ1-2; D remains unclear. The CDR3 spans 14 residues. Germline V CDR1 and CDR2: SNHLY, FYNNEI. CDR3 residues: CVSSAYAPGYGYTF. DNA for the CDR3: TGTGTCAGCAGTGCCTACGCTCCTGGATATGGCTACACCTTC.

The V call is TRBV13, the J call TRBJ2-7; a possible D gene is TRBD2 (7 bases). The V and J ends lost 4 bases and 4 bases respectively, with 17 bases between them. Germline V gene data show CDR1 as PRHDT and CDR2 as FYEKMQ (reference sequence). The length of the CDR3 is 15 residues. The CDR3 nucleotides are TGTGCCAGCAGCTCCCAGCCGGGGGGCATTTACGAGCAGTACTTC. Protein: CASSSQPGGIYEQYF.

The CDR3 DNA reads TGTGCCAGCAGCCCAGCAGATTTTTACGAGCAGTACTTC. It translates to CASSPADFYEQYF. V and J are TRBV5-6 and TRBJ2-7; D not resolved. Germline CDR1 is SGHDT and CDR2 is YYEEEE. V was shortened by 4 bases and J by 4 bases, with 12 bases between the two germline ends. The CDR3 runs 13 residues.

The J gene is TRBJ2-7, the V gene TRBV27; 7 bases fit TRBD2. CDR1 is MNHEY and CDR2 is SMNVEV in the germline V gene (reference sequence). J lost 5 bases, V lost 3 bases, and 7 bases had no gene match. The CDR3 is 14 amino acids. CDR3 protein: CASSFGSGYDEQYF. The DNA of the CDR3 is TGTGCCAGCAGTTTCGGTAGCGGGTACGACGAGCAGTACTTC.

The chain is built from TRBV7-2 and TRBJ2-7; 11 nucleotides agree with TRBD2. The CDR3 contains 15 residues. Trimming removed 4 bases from V and 0 bases from J; junction bases left unmatched: 2. The germline gives CDR1 SGHTA, CDR2 FQGNSA. The CDR3 sequence is CASSSTSGSSYEQYF. The CDR3 region has the DNA TGTGCCAGCAGCTCCACTAGCGGGAGCTCCTACGAGCAGTACTTC.

The chain has TRBV30 and TRBJ1-3, with 7 bases that match TRBD1. Germline trimming cut 5 bases from V and 0 bases from J; bases unmatched to any gene: 4. Germline loops: CDR1 GTSNPN, CDR2 SVGIG (reference sequence). The CDR3 runs 14 residues. In nucleotides, the CDR3 is TGTGCCTGGGGCACAGGGGTCTCTGGAAACACCATATATTTT. It encodes CAWGTGVSGNTIYF.

The V call is TRBV6-1, the J call TRBJ2-7; D tentatively reads TRBD1 or TRBD2 (5 bases each). CDR1 and CDR2 from the germline V gene are MNHNS and SASEGT. Deletions cut 1 base from V and 4 bases from J, with 11 bases between. This CDR3 contains 14 residues. This CDR3 reads CASSEGGTPYEQYF. The CDR3 region has the DNA TGTGCCAGCAGTGAAGGGGGGACCCCTTACGAGCAGTACTTC.

The rearrangement uses TRBV5-4 and TRBJ1-6; no definite D call. Germline V gene sequence: CDR1 SGHNT, CDR2 YYREEE (reference sequence). The CDR3 covers 14 residues. V was shortened by 1 base and J by 10 bases, with 12 bases between the two germline ends. The CDR3 spells CASSLLGIESPLHF. The CDR3 DNA follows: TGTGCCAGCAGCTTGTTAGGGATCGAATCACCCCTCCACTTT.

This chain joins TRBV14 and TRBJ2-7; tentative D call: TRBD1 (6 bases). In germline, CDR1 is SGHDN, CDR2 FVKESK. CDR3 size: 14 residues. V was pared by 1 base and J by 3 bases, with 10 bases between. The CDR3 region has the DNA TGTGCCAGCAGCCAAGTACAGGGTTACTACGAGCAGTACTTC. This translates into CASSQVQGYYEQYF.

This clone was observed once. The chain joins TRBV27 to TRBJ2-1; 7 nucleotides line up with TRBD1. CDR1 is MNHEY and CDR2 is SMNVEV in the germline V gene (reference sequence). The CDR3 has 16 residues. V gave up 5 bases and J gave up 3 bases; unmatched junction bases: 10. CDR3 region: CASSGDRENYYNEQFF. DNA for the CDR3: TGTGCCAGCAGTGGAGACAGGGAGAACTACTACAATGAGCAGTTCTTC.

This sequence joins TRBV27 and TRBJ1-2, with TRBD1 matching 7 bases. The CDR3 loop spans 13 amino acids. CDR1 MNHEY and CDR2 SMNVEV come from the germline V gene (reference sequence). V dropped 4 bases and J dropped 3; count of bases not matched to a gene: 2. The CDR3 region has the DNA TGTGCCAGCAGTTCAGGGGGGTACTATGGCTACACCTTC. This codes for CASSSGGYYGYTF.

This CDR3 reads CASSGRLADQETQYF. Written as DNA, the CDR3 is TGTGCCAGCAGCGGCCGACTAGCGGACCAAGAGACCCAGTACTTC. The chain links TRBV9 to TRBJ2-5, with 9 bases matching TRBD2. After removal of 3 bases from V and 0 bases from J, the junction contained 3 bases not matched to a gene. Germline V gene sequence: CDR1 SGDLS, CDR2 YYNGEE. CDR3 length equals 15 residues. Looking up the rest from reference TRBV9 and TRBJ2-5 gives the full variable domain: DSGVTQTPKHLITATGQRVTLRCSPRSGDLSVYWYQQSLDQGLQFLIQYYNGEERAKGNILERFSAQQFPDLHSELNLSSLELGDSALYFCASSGRLADQETQYFGPGTRLLVL.

This clone was counted between two and nine times. At the DNA level, this CDR3 is encoded by other sequences in the same sample as well. The chain carries TRBV13 and TRBJ1-1; D ambiguous. This CDR3 comprises 12 residues. Trimming took 5 bases from V and 1 from J, leaving 5 bases between them. Germline V gives CDR1 PRHDT, CDR2 FYEKMQ (reference sequence). CDR3 DNA sequence: TGTGCCAGCAGCCTACAGAACACTGAAGCTTTCTTT. It translates to CASSLQNTEAFF.

The chain carries TRBV11-2 and TRBJ1-2; D gene unclear. Trimming took off 4 bases at V and 2 bases at J, with 11 bases between the two ends. The CDR3 sequence is 14 residues long. Germline CDR1 reads SGHAT; CDR2 reads FQNNGV. DNA for the CDR3: TGTGCCAGCAGCTCTAACACTGGGAACTATGGCTACACCTTC. Its protein product is CASSSNTGNYGYTF.

This clone was counted only a few times. The rearrangement links TRBV7-9 to TRBJ1-6; 9 positions match TRBD1. J lost 7 bases, V lost 7 bases, and 5 bases had no gene match. Germline V gene lookup returns CDR1 SEHNR and CDR2 FQNEAQ (reference sequence). The CDR3 length is 14 residues. The CDR3 protein is CASTPGQGNSPLHF. The CDR3 coding sequence is TGTGCCAGCACCCCGGGACAGGGCAATTCACCCCTCCACTTT.

V is TRBV27 and J is TRBJ2-3; D ambiguous. V lost 9 bases, J lost 1 base, and 2 bases lay in between. CDR3 length equals 10 residues. Germline V gives CDR1 MNHEY, CDR2 SMNVEV (reference sequence). CDR3 sequence: CARGTDTQYF. The CDR3 DNA reads as TGTGCCAGGGGCACAGATACGCAGTATTTT.

With regard to this clone: The junction and the germline gene differ at one end; a read error may be behind it. This chain uses TRBV7-7 with TRBJ1-2; 7 bases fit TRBD1. Germline V CDR1 and CDR2: SSHAT, FNYEAQ (reference sequence). This CDR3 is 13 amino acids long. CDR3 sequence (DNA): TGTGCTAGCAGGCAAACAGGGGTTCATGGCTACACCTTC. As protein: CASRQTGVHGYTF.

This rearrangement joins TRBV30 to TRBJ2-2; TRBD1 or TRBD2 may be the D gene (5 bases each). The CDR3 is 16 residues long. Germline CDR1 is GTSNPN and CDR2 is SVGIG (reference sequence). V was cut by 4 bases and J by 0 bases, with 15 bases left in between. The CDR3 DNA follows: TGTGCCTGGAACGGTTGGGACCGAACGAACACCGGGGAGCTGTTTTTT. It encodes CAWNGWDRTNTGELFF.

This chain connects TRBV19 to TRBJ2-7; 9 nucleotides align to TRBD1. Germline V lookup: CDR1 LNHDA, CDR2 SQIVND (reference sequence). This CDR3 contains 14 residues. J gave up 3 bases and V 3 bases, and 3 bases lay outside the gene matches. CDR3 sequence: CASSMTGGNYEQYF. CDR3 coding DNA: TGTGCCAGTAGTATGACAGGGGGGAACTACGAGCAGTACTTC. The full variable domain, rest sourced from reference TRBV19 and TRBJ2-7, is DGGITQSPKYLFRKEGQNVTLSCEQNLNHDAMYWYRQDPGQGLRLIYYSQIVNDFQKGDIAEGYSVSREKKESFPLTVTSAQKNPTAFYLCASSMTGGNYEQYFGPGTRLTVT.

CDR3 nucleotides: TGTGCCAGCACCTATTTAGCGGGAGGGAATGAGCAGTTCTTC. Its protein product is CASTYLAGGNEQFF. This chain uses TRBV7-8 with TRBJ2-1; 11 nucleotides line up with TRBD2. Germline V CDR1 and CDR2: SGHVS, FQNEAQ. The CDR3 runs to 14 residues. Germline trimming cut 7 bases from V and 7 bases from J; bases unmatched to any gene: 6.

Notes on this clone: This sample includes further DNA sequences coding for the same CDR3. The chain couples TRBV6-5 to TRBJ2-7; D unresolved. CDR1 MNHEY and CDR2 SVGAGI come from the germline V gene. This CDR3 spans 13 amino acids. V lost 0 bases and J lost 4, with 7 bases in between. CDR3 residues: CASSYSSAYEQYF. Written as DNA, the CDR3 is TGTGCCAGCAGTTACTCGTCGGCGTACGAGCAGTACTTC.

The J gene is TRBJ2-5, the V gene TRBV9; a weak D match, TRBD2 (7 bases). The CDR3 consists of 14 residues. Germline V gene data show CDR1 as SGDLS and CDR2 as YYNGEE. Trimming removed 4 bases at V and 2 bases at J, with 12 bases between. The CDR3, as DNA: TGTGCCAGCAGCATACAGGGAGGGCAAGAGACCCAGTACTTC. It translates to CASSIQGGQETQYF.

This chain links TRBV6-5 with TRBJ2-1; possibly TRBD2 for D (6 bases). The germline V and J ends were trimmed by 5 bases and 6 bases, with 17 bases remaining between them. The CDR3 is made up of 15 amino acids. Per the germline V gene, CDR1 is MNHEY and CDR2 is SVGAGI. CDR3 bases: TGTGCCAGCAGTATATCCGGGACTGGCTTCAATGAGCAGTTCTTC. The encoded protein is CASSISGTGFNEQFF.